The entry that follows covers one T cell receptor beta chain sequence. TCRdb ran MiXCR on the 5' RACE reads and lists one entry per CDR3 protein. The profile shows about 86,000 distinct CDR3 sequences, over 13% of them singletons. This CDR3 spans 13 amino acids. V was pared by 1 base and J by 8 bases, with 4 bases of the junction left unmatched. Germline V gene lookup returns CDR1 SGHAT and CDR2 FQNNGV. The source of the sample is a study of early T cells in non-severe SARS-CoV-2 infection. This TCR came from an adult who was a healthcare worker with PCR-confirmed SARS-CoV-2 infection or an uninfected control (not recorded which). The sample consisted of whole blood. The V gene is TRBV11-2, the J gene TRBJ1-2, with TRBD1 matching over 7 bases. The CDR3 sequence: CASSLVGQWGYTF. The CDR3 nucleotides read TGTGCCAGCAGCTTAGTGGGACAGTGGGGCTACACCTTC.